This entry lists 15 T cell receptor beta chains sequenced from one sample in a study of regulatory T cells in long-lasting Graves disease. The time point here: newly diagnosed GD, antithyroid drugs for less than 3 months. Following extraction of RNA from PBMCs, that RNA was used to make the TCR library. iRepertoire HTBI primers and Arm-PCR of CDR3 regions built TCR beta libraries. TCRdb analysed the multiplex PCR reads with MiXCR anew, one entry per CDR3 protein. The sample shows hundreds of thousands of distinct CDR3 sequences, approximately 16% of them seen only once. The sample also formed part of further work on T cells in Graves' hyperthyroidism and ophthalmopathy.

The source material was peripheral blood mononuclear cells (PBMCs), sampled at new diagnosis, from a patient treated with antithyroid drugs. The receptors were gathered from a woman younger than 45 with Graves disease.

This clonotype appeared many times. V and J are TRBV9 and TRBJ2-3; D perhaps matches TRBD2 (6 bases). This CDR3 is 16 amino acids long. The germline gives CDR1 SGDLS, CDR2 YYNGEE. Between the trimmed V and J ends, which lost 6 bases and 8 bases, there was a span of 25 bases. Here the CDR3 DNA reads TGTGCCAGCAACACATCTCCGGGAGTGAACCTCGGTACGCAGTATTTT. It codes for CASNTSPGVNLGTQYF. Full variable domain (rest looked up from reference TRBV9 and TRBJ2-3): DSGVTQTPKHLITATGQRVTLRCSPRSGDLSVYWYQQSLDQGLQFLIQYYNGEERAKGNILERFSAQQFPDLHSELNLSSLELGDSALYFCASNTSPGVNLGTQYFGPGTRLTVL.

The chain recombines TRBV11-2 with TRBJ2-2; the match to TRBD1 covers 9 bases. Looked up from germline, CDR1 is SGHAT and CDR2 is FQNNGV. The CDR3 runs to 18 residues. The ends lost 8 bases at V and 0 bases at J; junction bases unmatched: 13. CDR3 sequence (DNA): TGTGCCAGCGGTCCCGGGAACAGGGGGCAAACGAACACCGGGGAGCTGTTTTTT. This gives the protein CASGPGNRGQTNTGELFF.

This chain connects TRBV7-9 to TRBJ2-7; D is unresolved. The CDR3 loop spans 15 amino acids. The V and J ends lost 1 base and 2 bases respectively, with 12 bases between them. The germline CDR1 and CDR2 sequences are SEHNR and FQNEAQ (reference sequence). In nucleotides, the CDR3 is TGTGCCAGCAGCTTAGGTTCGGAATTCCCCTACGAGCAGTACTTC. Encoded protein: CASSLGSEFPYEQYF.

The rearrangement links TRBV15 to TRBJ2-5; D uncertain. Trimming removed 2 bases at V and 5 bases at J, with 9 bases between. Per germline, CDR1 LNHNV and CDR2 YYDKDF (reference sequence). The CDR3 totals 13 residues. CDR3 sequence (DNA): TGTGCCACCAGCAGACTGACGACGGAGACCCAGTACTTC. This sequence encodes CATSRLTTETQYF.

Only a few counts were recorded for this clonotype. The gene calls are TRBV15 and TRBJ2-2; 11 bases align to TRBD2. Germline trimming cut 8 bases from V and 5 bases from J; bases unmatched to any gene: 10. The CDR3 sequence is 16 residues long. Germline CDR1 LNHNV, CDR2 YYDKDF (reference sequence). CDR3 nucleotides: TGTGCCACCGGTAGCGGGAGGGCCAAGGGGACCGGGGAGCTGTTTTTT. Protein: CATGSGRAKGTGELFF.

This clonotype showed up many times. The chain carries TRBV12-3 or TRBV12-4 and TRBJ2-5; 8 nucleotides agree with TRBD2. The trim removed 8 bases at V and 5 bases at J, leaving 10 bases unmatched. The CDR3 extends over 14 amino acids. The CDR3 reads CASRPGLEVETQYF. The CDR3, as DNA: TGTGCCAGCCGCCCGGGACTAGAAGTTGAGACCCAGTACTTC.

The chain recombines TRBV11-2 with TRBJ2-7; 10 nucleotides match TRBD2. CDR1 is SGHAT and CDR2 is FQNNGV in the germline V gene. The length of the CDR3 is 14 residues. Germline trimming cut 5 bases from V and 4 bases from J; bases unmatched to any gene: 5. CDR3 region: CASSRQREGYEQYF. CDR3 DNA: TGTGCCAGCAGCAGGCAGCGGGAGGGGTACGAGCAGTACTTC.

This clonotype was counted a few times. At one of its ends the junction is not consistent with the germline gene, which may arise from a read error. This rearrangement joins TRBV12-3 or TRBV12-4 to TRBJ2-1; no definite D call. The CDR3 is 13 residues long. Written as DNA, the CDR3 is TGTGCCAACAGTCCTTTAGATTTGGGTGGGCAGTTCTTC. Translation gives CANSPLDLGGQFF.

This clonotype was detected ten times or more. This chain connects TRBV19 to TRBJ2-1, with TRBD2 matching 14 bases. J was trimmed by 2 bases and V by 5 bases; bases with no gene match: 8. The CDR3 consists of 18 residues. Germline assignment: CDR1 LNHDA and CDR2 SQIVND (reference sequence). CDR3 DNA: TGTGCCAGTAGTCCGGGACTAGCGGGAGAGGGGGCCTACAATGAGCAGTTCTTC. This encodes CASSPGLAGEGAYNEQFF.

The V and J genes are TRBV7-9 and TRBJ2-6; perhaps D is TRBD1 or TRBD2 (7 bases each). The CDR3 is 15 amino acids. Trimming removed 5 bases from V and 1 base from J, with 9 bases in between. Germline CDR1 SEHNR, CDR2 FQNEAQ (reference sequence). CDR3 in amino acids: CASSQGGSGANVLTF. CDR3 coding DNA: TGTGCCAGCAGCCAGGGGGGGTCTGGGGCCAACGTCCTGACTTTC.

The sample holds a few counts of this clonotype. This chain uses TRBV19 with TRBJ2-2, with a tentative D call TRBD1 (6 bases). V was cut by 7 bases and J by 0 bases, with 15 bases left in between. The CDR3 sequence is 16 residues long. The germline CDR1 and CDR2 sequences are LNHDA and SQIVND (reference sequence). CDR3 loop: CASNNPPGANTGELFF. CDR3 DNA: TGTGCCAGTAATAATCCCCCAGGGGCGAACACCGGGGAGCTGTTTTTT.

This clonotype showed up many times. V is TRBV28 and J is TRBJ2-1; 7 nucleotides agree with TRBD2. After removal of 5 bases from V and 4 bases from J, the junction contained 2 bases not matched to a gene. CDR3 length: 13 amino acids. Germline CDR1 is MDHEN and CDR2 is SYDVKM. The CDR3 DNA reads as TGTGCCAGCAGTGCCGGGGGGTACAATGAGCAGTTCTTC. As protein: CASSAGGYNEQFF.

This clonotype was recorded a few times. The rearrangement links TRBV9 to TRBJ2-1; D gene unclear. Trimming cost V 3 bases and J 8 bases, with 9 bases left between them. From germline, CDR1 is SGDLS and CDR2 YYNGEE. CDR3 size: 12 residues. CDR3 in DNA: TGTGCCAGCAGCGCGGCTTCGGATGAGCAGTTCTTC. As protein: CASSAASDEQFF.

This clonotype was picked up many times. The J gene is TRBJ2-7, the V gene TRBV18; D is perhaps TRBD2 (5 bases). V was clipped by 6 bases and J by 2 bases, with 8 bases between them. Germline loops: CDR1 KGHSH, CDR2 LQKENI. The CDR3 covers 12 residues. CDR3 sequence: CASSPGTYEQYF. In DNA, the CDR3 is TGTGCCAGCTCCCCGGGGACCTACGAGCAGTACTTC.

This clonotype was recorded at least ten times. In DNA form, the CDR3 reads TGTGCCAGCAGTTTGGAGCGGGGGGGGGATACGCAGTATTTT. Translation: CASSLERGGDTQYF. The chain has TRBV28 and TRBJ2-3; 10 bases are a match to TRBD2. The CDR3 spans 14 residues. CDR1 is MDHEN and CDR2 is SYDVKM in the germline V gene. The V gene end was trimmed by 3 bases and the J gene end by 6 bases; junction bases not matched to a gene: 3. Full variable domain (remainder filled in from reference TRBV28 and TRBJ2-3): DVKVTQSSRYLVKRTGEKVFLECVQDMDHENMFWYRQDPGLGLRLIYFSYDVKMKEKGDIPEGYSVSREKKERFSLILESASTNQTSMYLCASSLERGGDTQYFGPGTRLTVL.